Below are 4 T cell receptor beta chains sequenced from a single sample in a study of Ad26.COV2.S vaccination and SARS-CoV-2 variants. The treatment denotes: 19 received Ad26.COV2.S at low or high dose, single or two shots; roughly five received placebo; per-sample allocation not given. Day 63 after the first vaccine or placebo injection was the time point for sampling. The assay was immunoSEQ multiplex PCR, and TCRdb's table has in-frame clones only and misses some. Seen here are about 410,000 clones, about 91% observed once, and the top ten hold under 2%. Material: peripheral blood, obtained in a trial of Ad26.COV2.S vaccine versus placebo. These receptors were collected from a person between 18 and 59 years old who received the Ad26.COV2.S COVID-19 vaccine or a placebo.

This chain joins TRBV5-1 and TRBJ2-7, with D possibly called TRBD1 or TRBD2 (5 bases each). Deletions cut 1 base from V and 3 bases from J, with 8 bases between. CDR1 and CDR2 from the germline V gene are SGHRS and YFSETQ. This CDR3 comprises 13 residues. Written as DNA, the CDR3 is TGCGCCAGCAGCTTGATGGGGGTCTACGAGCAGTACTTC. This codes for CASSLMGVYEQYF.

The chain links TRBV14 to TRBJ2-7, with TRBD2 matching 11 bases. V was clipped by 3 bases and J by 2 bases; unmatched bases: 6. The CDR3 runs 16 residues. Germline lookup yields CDR1 SGHDN and CDR2 FVKESK. In DNA, the CDR3 is TGTGCCAGCAGCCACGCCCCGGGACTAGCGGCCTACGAGCAGTACTTC. Amino acids: CASSHAPGLAAYEQYF.

The chain uses TRBV27 and TRBJ2-3, with 11 bases that match TRBD2. The CDR3 runs to 17 residues. V lost 8 bases, J lost 4 bases, and 14 bases stayed unmatched. Germline V lookup: CDR1 MNHEY, CDR2 SMNVEV (reference sequence). The CDR3 here is CASGRTRSGRGSDTQYF. The CDR3, as DNA: TGTGCCAGCGGAAGAACCCGTAGCGGGAGGGGGTCAGATACGCAGTATTTT.

The chain combines TRBV19 with TRBJ1-2; D uncertain. The CDR3 consists of 12 residues. Deletions cut 1 base from V and 3 bases from J, with 3 bases between. Germline V gene data show CDR1 as LNHDA and CDR2 as SQIVND (reference sequence). The CDR3 protein is CASSIVHYGYTF. As DNA, the CDR3 is TGTGCCAGTAGTATAGTCCACTATGGCTACACCTTC.